The 16 T cell receptor beta chains listed next were all sequenced from one sample in a study of cytomegalovirus exposure and HLA in healthy donors. The PCR had 60 Vbeta and 13 Jbeta primers. Profiling relied on immunoSEQ multiplex PCR, and the TCRdb table lists in-frame clones only, not all of them. There are 190,000 or so clones in the sample; roughly 87% occur only once, and over 1.5% lies in the top ten. The sequencing sample was made of PBMCs. Source of these receptors: a man aged 45-65 years in good health and CMV-seronegative.

This chain connects TRBV28 to TRBJ1-6; D perhaps matches TRBD1 (5 bases). The germline CDR1 and CDR2 sequences are MDHEN and SYDVKM. There are 15 residues in the CDR3. Trimming shortened V by 8 bases and J by 4 bases, and 15 bases separated the two germline ends. This chain's CDR3 is CASWLGGRYNSPLHF. The CDR3 region has the DNA TGTGCCAGCTGGCTGGGGGGGAGATATAATTCACCCCTCCACTTT.

The chain couples TRBV7-2 to TRBJ1-1; TRBD1 might be the D (5 bases). V was cut by 1 base and J by 1 base, with 10 bases left in between. The CDR3 loop spans 15 amino acids. Germline V gives CDR1 SGHTA, CDR2 FQGNSA. The CDR3 DNA sequence: TGTGCCAGCAGCTTAGATGGCAGGGCGAACACTGAAGCTTTCTTT. Translated, it gives CASSLDGRANTEAFF.

V usage is TRBV9 and J usage is TRBJ2-7; D remains unclear. The ends were cut back, 2 bases at V and 2 bases at J, with 11 bases in the middle. The CDR3 has 14 amino acids. Germline V gene sequence: CDR1 SGDLS, CDR2 YYNGEE. As DNA, the CDR3 is TGTGCCAGCAGCGTTGAACCGGTCACCTACGAGCAGTACTTC. Encoded protein: CASSVEPVTYEQYF.

The V gene is TRBV6-5, the J gene TRBJ2-1, with 14 bases lining up with TRBD2. This CDR3 is built from 15 residues. Per the germline V gene, CDR1 is MNHEY and CDR2 is SVGAGI. J gave up 7 bases and V 4 bases, and 3 bases lay outside the gene matches. CDR3 sequence: CASSWTSGRRNEQFF. CDR3 nucleotide sequence: TGTGCCAGCAGTTGGACTAGCGGGAGGCGGAATGAGCAGTTCTTC.

The chain combines TRBV6-5 with TRBJ1-3; D gene ambiguous. The CDR3 loop spans 13 amino acids. Looked up from germline, CDR1 is MNHEY and CDR2 is SVGAGI. Trimming stripped 6 bases from V and 1 base from J, with 7 bases between. CDR3 protein: CASSSRSGNTIYF. CDR3 nucleotide sequence: TGTGCCAGCAGCTCCCGTTCTGGAAACACCATATATTTT.

This clone was seen a handful of times. CDR3 in DNA: TGTGCCAGCAGCTTGGAGCGGGGGGGCCTACAAGAGCAGTACTTC. Translation: CASSLERGGLQEQYF. V is TRBV5-4 and J is TRBJ2-7, with TRBD2 identical over 10 bases. The CDR3 has 15 amino acids. The ends lost 0 bases at V and 7 bases at J; junction bases unmatched: 7. The V gene's germline CDR1 is SGHNT and CDR2 YYREEE (reference sequence).

The chain carries TRBV4-1 and TRBJ1-1; D might be TRBD1 (5 bases). CDR1 MGHRA and CDR2 YSYEKL come from the germline V gene. Trimming pared 0 bases from V and 4 bases from J, leaving 12 bases between. The CDR3 is 15 amino acids. The CDR3 DNA is TGCGCCAGCAGCCAAGATATATGGGGGGGCACTGAAGCTTTCTTT. It translates to CASSQDIWGGTEAFF.

V is TRBV6-6 and J is TRBJ2-3; 7 bases line up with TRBD1. CDR1 and CDR2 (germline): MNHNY, SVGAGI (reference sequence). The CDR3 runs 12 residues. V lost 6 bases and J lost 7; bases outside the gene matches: 4. The CDR3 reads CASSPQGNTQYF. CDR3 nucleotides: TGTGCCAGCAGCCCACAGGGGAATACGCAGTATTTT.

The chain uses TRBV19 and TRBJ1-1, with D maybe TRBD1 (5 bases). The CDR3 has 14 amino acids. The ends were cut back, 11 bases at V and 0 bases at J, with 16 bases in the middle. The germline V gene has CDR1 LNHDA and CDR2 SQIVND (reference sequence). CDR3 region: CASRRGWVNTEAFF. DNA of the CDR3: TGTGCCTCTAGGCGGGGGTGGGTGAACACTGAAGCTTTCTTT.

Comments on this clone: This specimen includes other DNA sequences encoding the same CDR3. This chain connects TRBV18 to TRBJ1-2; no firm D call. CDR1 KGHSH and CDR2 LQKENI come from the germline V gene. V dropped 3 bases and J dropped 8 bases, with 10 bases sitting between them. CDR3 size: 12 residues. The DNA for the CDR3 is TGTGCCAGCTCACCTGACTCGGGAGGCTACACCTTC. Amino acid sequence: CASSPDSGGYTF.

This clone occurred once. The V and J genes are TRBV9 and TRBJ2-7, with D possibly being TRBD1 (6 bases). This CDR3 is built from 14 residues. Trimming took off 3 bases at V and 6 bases at J, with 16 bases between the two ends. Germline CDR1 and CDR2: SGDLS and YYNGEE. This CDR3 is CASSGLQGSGEQYF. DNA for the CDR3: TGTGCCAGCAGCGGCCTACAGGGATCTGGCGAGCAGTACTTC.

This chain joins TRBV7-9 and TRBJ1-6; unclear D gene. Germline V gene data show CDR1 as SEHNR and CDR2 as FQNEAQ (reference sequence). With 2 bases removed from V and 1 base from J, the gap between germline ends came to 9 bases. This CDR3 is built from 16 residues. CDR3 DNA sequence: TGTGCCAGCAGCTTAACAGTCCCTTCCTATAATTCACCCCTCCACTTT. Encoded protein: CASSLTVPSYNSPLHF.

This clone was found once. The chain recombines TRBV9 with TRBJ1-3; possibly TRBD1 for D (6 bases). This CDR3 region has 16 residues. Trimming removed 4 bases from V and 0 bases from J, with 14 bases in between. CDR1 and CDR2 from the germline V gene are SGDLS and YYNGEE. DNA for the CDR3: TGTGCCAGCAGCTCCGGGACATTCAGCTCTGGAAACACCATATATTTT. This encodes CASSSGTFSSGNTIYF.

Written as DNA, the CDR3 is TGCGCCAGCAGCGCGATCGCGGGGAACACTGAAGCTTTCTTT. Its protein product is CASSAIAGNTEAFF. The chain combines TRBV10-2 with TRBJ1-1; D call uncertain. The length of the CDR3 is 14 residues. Between the trimmed V and J ends, which lost 6 bases and 1 base, there was a span of 12 bases. Germline CDR1 is WSHSY and CDR2 is SAAADI.

The V gene is TRBV7-3, the J gene TRBJ2-7; TRBD1 matches 7 bases. J was trimmed by 6 bases and V by 5 bases; bases with no gene match: 13. The germline gives CDR1 SGHTA, CDR2 FQGTGA. The CDR3 totals 15 residues. CDR3 region: CASSPRQGFLGEQYF. The CDR3 bases are TGTGCCAGCAGCCCCCGACAGGGTTTTTTGGGCGAGCAGTACTTC.

This clone was found a few times. CDR3 coding DNA: TGCGCCAGCAGCTCGGGACAGGGGAATGGCAATCAGCCCCAGCATTTT. Amino acids: CASSSGQGNGNQPQHF. The rearrangement joins TRBV5-1 to TRBJ1-5, with TRBD1 identical over 10 bases. The length of the CDR3 is 16 residues. Germline V gives CDR1 SGHRS, CDR2 YFSETQ. The junction had 5 bases not matched to a gene; V was cut back by 3 bases and J by 2 bases.